The 4 T cell receptor beta chains below come from one sample, sequenced in a study of control samples from healthy donors and cancer patients. Assay used: immunoSEQ multiplex PCR; TCRdb lists only in-frame clones, some missing. Here the sample spans about 92,000 clones, roughly 86% being singletons. Sequences were obtained from blood. Receptor source: a woman aged 55-69 years in good health.

This chain joins TRBV28 and TRBJ1-2, with 10 nucleotides matching TRBD1. This CDR3 comprises 17 residues. Trimming took 5 bases from V and 2 from J; bases not matched to a gene: 11. The germline V gene encodes CDR1 MDHEN and CDR2 SYDVKM. The CDR3 bases are TGTGCCAGCAGTCCACCAACGACAGGGGGCGCCAACTATGGCTACACCTTC. Its translation is CASSPPTTGGANYGYTF.

The V call is TRBV6-2 or TRBV6-3, the J call TRBJ2-1; D could derive from TRBD1 or TRBD2 (6 bases each). The ends were cut back, 0 bases at V and 8 bases at J, with 11 bases in the middle. The CDR3 runs to 14 residues. The germline CDR1 and CDR2 sequences are MNHEY and SVGEGT. The CDR3 reads CASSYSIGGHEQFF. CDR3 coding DNA: TGTGCCAGCAGTTACTCGATAGGGGGGCATGAGCAGTTCTTC.

The CDR3 DNA reads as TGTGCCAGCAGCTTGGGGGCGGGTCAACGGGCGACCCAGTACTTC. The encoded protein is CASSLGAGQRATQYF. V is TRBV5-6 and J is TRBJ2-5, with D tentatively TRBD2 (5 bases). This CDR3 contains 15 residues. Germline-derived CDR1 and CDR2 are SGHDT and YYEEEE. With 0 bases removed from V and 7 bases from J, the gap between germline ends came to 16 bases.

The chain combines TRBV7-9 with TRBJ2-1, with 7 bases fitting TRBD2. With 0 bases clipped from V and 1 base from J, the junction kept 6 bases outside the gene matches. From germline, CDR1 is SEHNR and CDR2 FQNEAQ (reference sequence). CDR3 length: 17 amino acids. CDR3 loop: CASSLALAEVSYNEQFF. The CDR3 nucleotides are TGTGCCAGCAGCTTAGCCCTAGCGGAGGTGTCCTACAATGAGCAGTTCTTC. The entire variable domain, with the rest obtained from reference TRBV7-9 and TRBJ2-1, is as follows: DTGVSQNPRHKITKRGQNVTFRCDPISEHNRLYWYRQTLGQGPEFLTYFQNEAQLEKSRLLSDRFSAERPKGSFSTLEIQRTEQGDSAMYLCASSLALAEVSYNEQFFGPGTRLTVL.